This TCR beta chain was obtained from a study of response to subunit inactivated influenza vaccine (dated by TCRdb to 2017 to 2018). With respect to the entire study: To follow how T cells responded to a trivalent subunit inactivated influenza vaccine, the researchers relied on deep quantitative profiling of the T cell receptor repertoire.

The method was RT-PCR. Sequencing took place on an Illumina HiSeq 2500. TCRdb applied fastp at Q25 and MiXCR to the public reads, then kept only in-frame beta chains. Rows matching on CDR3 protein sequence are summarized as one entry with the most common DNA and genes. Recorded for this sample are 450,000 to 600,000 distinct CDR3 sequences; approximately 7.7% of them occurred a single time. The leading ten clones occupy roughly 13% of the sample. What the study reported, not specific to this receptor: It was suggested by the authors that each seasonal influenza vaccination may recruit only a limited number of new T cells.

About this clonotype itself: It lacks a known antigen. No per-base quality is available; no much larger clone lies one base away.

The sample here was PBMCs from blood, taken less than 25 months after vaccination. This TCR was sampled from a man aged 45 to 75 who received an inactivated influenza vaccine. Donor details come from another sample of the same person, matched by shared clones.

The encoded CDR3 is CASSLVGRSRTYEQYF. The nucleotide sequence is given as TGTGCCAGCAGCTTAGTTGGACGCAGCAGAACCTACGAGCAGTACTTC. This chain joins TRBV7-2 to TRBJ2-7; too little of a D gene remains to name it. The CDR3, from cysteine to phenylalanine, totals 16 residues. Here the CDR3 DNA is all that survives: 48 bases in frame from base 1. Trimming takes 1 base from V and 2 bases from J, and the germline ends sit 15 bases apart. CDR1 SGHTA and CDR2 FQGNSA were looked up in the germline V gene.